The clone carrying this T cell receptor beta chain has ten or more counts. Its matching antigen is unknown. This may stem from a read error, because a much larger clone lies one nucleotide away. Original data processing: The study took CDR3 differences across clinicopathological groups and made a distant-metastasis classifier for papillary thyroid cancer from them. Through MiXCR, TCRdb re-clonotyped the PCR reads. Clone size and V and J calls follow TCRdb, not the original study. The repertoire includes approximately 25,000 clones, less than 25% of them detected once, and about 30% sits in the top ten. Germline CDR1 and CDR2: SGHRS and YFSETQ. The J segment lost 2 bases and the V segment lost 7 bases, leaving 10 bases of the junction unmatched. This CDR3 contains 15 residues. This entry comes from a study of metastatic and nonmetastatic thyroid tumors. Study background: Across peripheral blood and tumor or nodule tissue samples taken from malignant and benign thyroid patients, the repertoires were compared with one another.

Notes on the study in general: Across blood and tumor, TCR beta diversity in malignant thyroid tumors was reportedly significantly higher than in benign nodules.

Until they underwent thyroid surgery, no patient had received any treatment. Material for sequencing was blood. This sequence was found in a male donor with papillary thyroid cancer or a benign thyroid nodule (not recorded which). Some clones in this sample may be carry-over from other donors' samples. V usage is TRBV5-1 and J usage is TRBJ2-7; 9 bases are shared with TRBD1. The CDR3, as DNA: TGCGCCAGCGGCCCGGGGACAGGGAGCGCCTACGAGCAGTACTTC. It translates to CASGPGTGSAYEQYF.